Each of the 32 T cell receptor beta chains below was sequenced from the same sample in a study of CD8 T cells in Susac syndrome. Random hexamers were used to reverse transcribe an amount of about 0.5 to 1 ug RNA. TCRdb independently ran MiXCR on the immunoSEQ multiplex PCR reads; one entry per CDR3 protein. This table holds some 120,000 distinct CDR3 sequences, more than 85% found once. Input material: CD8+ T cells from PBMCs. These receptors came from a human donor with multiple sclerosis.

The CDR3 spells CASSLAEATNEKLFF. The CDR3 bases are TGTGCCAGCAGTTTAGCAGAAGCAACTAATGAAAAACTGTTTTTT. This chain joins TRBV12-3 or TRBV12-4 and TRBJ1-4; D remains ambiguous. Trimming cost V 0 bases and J 0 bases, with 5 bases left between them. This CDR3 has 15 residues.

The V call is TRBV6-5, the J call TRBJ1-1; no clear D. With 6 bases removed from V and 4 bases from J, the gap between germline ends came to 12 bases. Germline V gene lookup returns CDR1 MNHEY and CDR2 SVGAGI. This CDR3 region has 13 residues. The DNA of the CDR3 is TGTGCCAGCAGGCCAGTGGGGAGCACTGAAGCTTTCTTT. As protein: CASRPVGSTEAFF.

The CDR3 bases are TGTGCCAGCAGTTTAAGTAGGACAGGGACGGGGGGCTACACCTTC. This translates into CASSLSRTGTGGYTF. The chain couples TRBV27 to TRBJ1-2; 8 bases are shared with TRBD1. Trimming removed 2 bases from V and 8 bases from J; junction bases left unmatched: 10. The germline CDR1 and CDR2 sequences are MNHEY and SMNVEV (reference sequence). The CDR3 is 15 residues long.

CDR3 in DNA: TGTGCCAGCAGTGAGTGGGACGGTCCTGGAAACACCATATATTTT. Translated: CASSEWDGPGNTIYF. The chain has TRBV2 and TRBJ1-3; tentative D call: TRBD1 (5 bases). The CDR3 extends over 15 amino acids. Trimming removed 3 bases at V and 2 bases at J, with 11 bases between. Germline V gene sequence: CDR1 SNHLY, CDR2 FYNNEI. Full variable domain (outside the CDR3, taken from reference TRBV2 and TRBJ1-3): EPEVTQTPSHQVTQMGQEVILRCVPISNHLYFYWYRQILGQKVEFLVSFYNNEISEKSEIFDDQFSVERPDGSNFTLKIRSTKLEDSAMYFCASSEWDGPGNTIYFGEGSWLTVV.

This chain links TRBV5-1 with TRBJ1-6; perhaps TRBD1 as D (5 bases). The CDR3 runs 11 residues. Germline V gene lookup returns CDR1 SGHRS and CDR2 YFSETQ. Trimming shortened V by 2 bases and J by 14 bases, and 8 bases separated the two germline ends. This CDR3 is CASSFGGTLHF. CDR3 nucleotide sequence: TGCGCCAGCAGCTTTGGGGGGACCCTCCACTTT.

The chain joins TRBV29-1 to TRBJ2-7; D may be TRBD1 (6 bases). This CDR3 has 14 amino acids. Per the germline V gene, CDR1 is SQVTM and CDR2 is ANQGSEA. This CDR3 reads CTPPPDSSSYEQYV. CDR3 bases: TGCACCCCTCCCCCGGACAGCTCCTCCTACGAGCAGTACGTC.

The CDR3 nucleotides are TGTGCCAGCAGCCCAAAAGTCGGGCAGGATAATTCACCCCTCCACTTT. Translating gives CASSPKVGQDNSPLHF. J is TRBJ1-6 and V is TRBV3-1; D remains unclear. V gave up 4 bases and J gave up 5 bases, with 15 bases separating them. The CDR3 loop spans 16 amino acids. Germline V CDR1 and CDR2: LGHDT, YNNKEL (reference sequence).

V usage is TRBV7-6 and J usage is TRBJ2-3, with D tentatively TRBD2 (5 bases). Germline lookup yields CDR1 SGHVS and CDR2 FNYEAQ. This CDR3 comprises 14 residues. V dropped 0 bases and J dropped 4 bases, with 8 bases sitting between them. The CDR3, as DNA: TGTGCCAGCAGCTTAGCTAGCGAGGCAGATACGCAGTATTTT. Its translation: CASSLASEADTQYF.

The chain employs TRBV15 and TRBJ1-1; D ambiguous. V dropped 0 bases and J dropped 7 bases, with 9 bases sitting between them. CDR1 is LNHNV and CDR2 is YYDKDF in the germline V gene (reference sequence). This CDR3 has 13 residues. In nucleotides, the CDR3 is TGTGCCACCAGCAGAGATCCCAGGATTGAAGCTTTCTTT. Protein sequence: CATSRDPRIEAFF.

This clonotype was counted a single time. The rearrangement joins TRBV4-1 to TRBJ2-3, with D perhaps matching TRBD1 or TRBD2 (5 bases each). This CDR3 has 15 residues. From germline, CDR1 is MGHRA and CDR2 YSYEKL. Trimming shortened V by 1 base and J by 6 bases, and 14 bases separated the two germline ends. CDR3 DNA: TGCGCCAGCAGCCAAGTTTGGGGGATGGGGGATACGCAGTATTTT. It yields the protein CASSQVWGMGDTQYF.

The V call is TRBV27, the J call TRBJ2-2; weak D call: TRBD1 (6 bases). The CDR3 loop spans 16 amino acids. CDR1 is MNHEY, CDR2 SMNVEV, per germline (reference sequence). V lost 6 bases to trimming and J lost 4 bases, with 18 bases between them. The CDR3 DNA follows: TGTGCCAGCAGATCCTCCCGCGGACAGACCACCGGGGAGCTGTTTTTT. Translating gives CASRSSRGQTTGELFF.

CDR3 DNA: TGTGCCATCAGTGGCGGGACAGGGGGGACCACTGAAGCTTTCTTT. Amino acids: CAISGGTGGTTEAFF. The gene calls are TRBV10-3 and TRBJ1-1; 11 bases match TRBD1. CDR3 length equals 15 residues. The V gene's germline CDR1 is ENHRY and CDR2 SYGVKD. Germline trimming cut 4 bases from V and 4 bases from J; bases unmatched to any gene: 5.

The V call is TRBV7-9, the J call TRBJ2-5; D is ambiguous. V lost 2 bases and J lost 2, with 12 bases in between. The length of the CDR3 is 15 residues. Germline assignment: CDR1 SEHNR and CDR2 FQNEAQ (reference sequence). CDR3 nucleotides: TGTGCCAGCAGCTTACATTACAGTTCACAAGAGACCCAGTACTTC. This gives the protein CASSLHYSSQETQYF.

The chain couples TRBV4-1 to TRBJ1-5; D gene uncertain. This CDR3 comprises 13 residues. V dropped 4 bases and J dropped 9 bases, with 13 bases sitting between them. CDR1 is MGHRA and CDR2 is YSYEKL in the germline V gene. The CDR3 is CASSPSPWGPQHF. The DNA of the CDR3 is TGCGCCAGCAGCCCCTCTCCCTGGGGGCCCCAGCATTTT.

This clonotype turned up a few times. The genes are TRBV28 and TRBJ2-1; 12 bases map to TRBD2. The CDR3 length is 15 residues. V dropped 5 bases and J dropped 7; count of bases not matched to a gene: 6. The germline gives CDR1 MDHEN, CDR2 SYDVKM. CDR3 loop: CASSDLAGGSNEQFF. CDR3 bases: TGTGCCAGCAGTGACCTAGCGGGGGGGTCGAATGAGCAGTTCTTC.

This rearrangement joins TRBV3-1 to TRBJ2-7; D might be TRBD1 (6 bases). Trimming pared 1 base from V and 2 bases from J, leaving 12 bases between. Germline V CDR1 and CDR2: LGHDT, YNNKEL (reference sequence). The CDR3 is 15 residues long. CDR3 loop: CASSQGAGAPYEQYF. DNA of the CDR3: TGTGCCAGCAGCCAAGGAGCAGGGGCTCCCTACGAGCAGTACTTC.

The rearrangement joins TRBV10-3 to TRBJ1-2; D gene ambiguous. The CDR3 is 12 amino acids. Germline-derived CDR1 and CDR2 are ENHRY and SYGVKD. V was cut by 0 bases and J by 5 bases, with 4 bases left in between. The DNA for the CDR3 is TGTGCCATCAGTGAGTCAGGGTATGGCTACACCTTC. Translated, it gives CAISESGYGYTF.

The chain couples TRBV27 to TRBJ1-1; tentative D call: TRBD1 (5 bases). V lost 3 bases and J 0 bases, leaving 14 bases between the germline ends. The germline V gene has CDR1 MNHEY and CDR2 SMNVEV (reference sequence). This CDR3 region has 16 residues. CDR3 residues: CASSFRGSIMNTEAFF. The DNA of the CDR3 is TGTGCCAGCAGTTTTAGGGGCAGCATCATGAACACTGAAGCTTTCTTT.

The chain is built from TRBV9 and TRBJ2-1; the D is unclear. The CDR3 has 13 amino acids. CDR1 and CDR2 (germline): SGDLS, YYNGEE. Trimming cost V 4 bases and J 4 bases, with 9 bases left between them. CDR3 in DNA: TGTGCCAGCAGCTACGACCAATACAATGAGCAGTTCTTC. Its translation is CASSYDQYNEQFF.

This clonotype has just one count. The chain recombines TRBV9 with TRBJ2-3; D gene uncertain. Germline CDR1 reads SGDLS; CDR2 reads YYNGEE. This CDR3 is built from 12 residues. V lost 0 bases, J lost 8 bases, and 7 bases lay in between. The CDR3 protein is CASSVDGGTQYF. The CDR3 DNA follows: TGTGCCAGCAGCGTAGATGGCGGTACGCAGTATTTT.

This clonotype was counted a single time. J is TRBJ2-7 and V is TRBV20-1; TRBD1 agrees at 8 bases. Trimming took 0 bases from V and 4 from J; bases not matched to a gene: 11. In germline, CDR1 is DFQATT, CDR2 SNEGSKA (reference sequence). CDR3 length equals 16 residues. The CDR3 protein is CSARDPPGQETYEQYF. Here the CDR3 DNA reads TGCAGTGCTAGAGATCCCCCGGGACAGGAGACGTACGAGCAGTACTTC.

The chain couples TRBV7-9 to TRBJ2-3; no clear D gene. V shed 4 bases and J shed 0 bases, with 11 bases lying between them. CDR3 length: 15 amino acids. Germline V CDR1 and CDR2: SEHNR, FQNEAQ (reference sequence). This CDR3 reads CASSSKWASTDTQYF. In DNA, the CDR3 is TGTGCCAGCAGCTCCAAGTGGGCTAGCACAGATACGCAGTATTTT.

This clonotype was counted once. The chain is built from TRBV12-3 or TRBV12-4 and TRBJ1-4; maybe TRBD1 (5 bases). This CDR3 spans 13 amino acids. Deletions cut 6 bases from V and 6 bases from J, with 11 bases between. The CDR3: CASRTLGDEKLFF. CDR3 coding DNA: TGTGCCAGCAGGACTTTGGGGGATGAAAAACTGTTTTTT.

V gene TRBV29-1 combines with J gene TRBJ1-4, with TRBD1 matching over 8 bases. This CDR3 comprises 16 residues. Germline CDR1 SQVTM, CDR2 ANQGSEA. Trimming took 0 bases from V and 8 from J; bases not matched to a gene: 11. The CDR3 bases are TGCAGCGTTGAAGATGACAGGGGACGAATCGGGGAAAAACTGTTTTTT. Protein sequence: CSVEDDRGRIGEKLFF.

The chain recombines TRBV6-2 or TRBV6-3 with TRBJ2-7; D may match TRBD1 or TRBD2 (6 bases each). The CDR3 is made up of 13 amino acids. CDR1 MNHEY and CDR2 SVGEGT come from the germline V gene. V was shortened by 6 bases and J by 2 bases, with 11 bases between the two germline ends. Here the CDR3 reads CASSHREAYEQYV. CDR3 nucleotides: TGTGCCAGCAGCCACAGGGAGGCCTACGAGCAGTACGTC.

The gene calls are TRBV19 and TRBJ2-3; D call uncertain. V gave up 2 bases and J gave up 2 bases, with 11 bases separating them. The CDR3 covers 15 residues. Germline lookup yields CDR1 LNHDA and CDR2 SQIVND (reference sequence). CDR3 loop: CASSIRISHTDTQYF. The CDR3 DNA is TGTGCCAGTAGTATACGGATAAGTCACACAGATACGCAGTATTTT.

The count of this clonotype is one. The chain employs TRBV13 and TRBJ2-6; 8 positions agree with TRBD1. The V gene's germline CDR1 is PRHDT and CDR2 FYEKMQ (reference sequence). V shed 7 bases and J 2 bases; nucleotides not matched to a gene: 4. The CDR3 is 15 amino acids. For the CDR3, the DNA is TGTGCCAGCAATTCAGGGGGCGCTGGGGCCAACGTCCTGACTTTC. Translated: CASNSGGAGANVLTF.

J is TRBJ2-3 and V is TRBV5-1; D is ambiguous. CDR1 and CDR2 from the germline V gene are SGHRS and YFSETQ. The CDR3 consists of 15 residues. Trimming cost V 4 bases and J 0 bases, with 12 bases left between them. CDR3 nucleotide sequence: TGCGCCAGCAGCCATAGGAGCCAAAGCACAGATACGCAGTATTTT. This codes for CASSHRSQSTDTQYF. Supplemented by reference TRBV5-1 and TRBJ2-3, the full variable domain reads KAGVTQTPRYLIKTRGQQVTLSCSPISGHRSVSWYQQTPGQGLQFLFEYFSETQRNKGNFPGRFSGRQFSNSRSEMNVSTLELGDSALYLCASSHRSQSTDTQYFGPGTRLTVL.

CDR3 coding DNA: TGTGCCAGCAGTCGACAGGAAAGTAATTTGGAAGCTTTCTTT. Its protein product is CASSRQESNLEAFF. The chain combines TRBV9 with TRBJ1-1; D possibly corresponds to TRBD1 (6 bases). CDR1 is SGDLS, CDR2 YYNGEE, per germline. The CDR3 runs 14 residues. V lost 5 bases and J lost 8, with 19 bases in between.

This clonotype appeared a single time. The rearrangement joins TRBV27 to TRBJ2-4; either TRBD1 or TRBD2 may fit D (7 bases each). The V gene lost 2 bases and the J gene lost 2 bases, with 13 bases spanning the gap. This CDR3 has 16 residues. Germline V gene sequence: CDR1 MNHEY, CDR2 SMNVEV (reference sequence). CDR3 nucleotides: TGTGCCAGCAGTTTAGGGAGGGGGCTTACCAAAAACATTCAGTACTTC. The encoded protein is CASSLGRGLTKNIQYF.

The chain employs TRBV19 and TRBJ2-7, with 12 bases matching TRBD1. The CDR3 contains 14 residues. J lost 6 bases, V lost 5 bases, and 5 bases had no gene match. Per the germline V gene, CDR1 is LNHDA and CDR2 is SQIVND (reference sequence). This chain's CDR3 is CASSSGQGAVEQYF. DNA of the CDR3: TGTGCCAGTAGTTCGGGACAGGGGGCTGTCGAGCAGTACTTC.

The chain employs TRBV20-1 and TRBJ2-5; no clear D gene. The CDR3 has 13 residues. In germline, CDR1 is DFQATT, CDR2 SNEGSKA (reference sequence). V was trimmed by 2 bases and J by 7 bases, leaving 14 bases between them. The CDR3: CSARMGRDRTQYF. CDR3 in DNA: TGCAGTGCTAGAATGGGTAGGGATAGGACCCAGTACTTC.